This is a list of T cell receptor beta chains from one sample in a study of blood T cell repertoires in COVID-19. TCRdb's table, derived via immunoSEQ multiplex PCR, lists solely in-frame clones and lacks some. This table has 9,500 to 10,000 clones, about three quarters appearing once. Sequences were obtained from peripheral blood. Receptors were obtained from a man in his 60s with active COVID-19. The CDR3 runs from the conserved cysteine through the conserved F or W. Each record gives: CDR3 length, clone size, V gene, D gene, J gene, CDR3 protein, CDR3 DNA. A D gene is named only where the DNA matches it firmly. The listing skips clone size in some rows; elsewhere it reads once, few, many or a size class.

16	NA	TRBV7-2	TRBD1	TRBJ2-7	CASSPRGQGDPYEQYF	TGTGCCAGCAGCCCCCGTGGACAGGGCGACCCCTACGAGCAGTACTTC
15	NA	TRBV27	TRBD1	TRBJ1-2	CASNQRQGLGYGYTF	TGTGCCAGCAACCAAAGACAGGGTCTGGGCTATGGCTACACCTTC
14	NA	TRBV16	TRBD2	TRBJ2-7	CASSQYWGGYEQYF	TGTGCCAGCAGCCAATATTGGGGGGGGTACGAGCAGTACTTC
13	few	TRBV29-1	TRBD1	TRBJ1-4	CSAGGTGNEKLFF	TGCAGCGCTGGGGGGACAGGAAATGAAAAACTGTTTTTT
18	NA	TRBV20-1	TRBD1	TRBJ1-5	CSASKPTGGAISNQPQHF	TGCAGTGCTAGTAAACCGACAGGGGGCGCCATTAGCAATCAGCCCCAGCATTTT
16	NA	TRBV3-1/TRBV3-2	NA	TRBJ2-1	CASSQGGAGSYNEQFF	TGTGCCAGCAGCCAAGGCGGGGCGGGTTCCTACAATGAGCAGTTCTTC
15	NA	TRBV28	NA	TRBJ2-1	CATERTPTTYNEQFF	TGTGCCACCGAGAGGACACCAACAACCTACAATGAGCAGTTCTTC
13	NA	TRBV19	NA	TRBJ1-1	CASSIDLNTEAFF	TGTGCCAGTAGTATAGATCTCAACACTGAAGCTTTCTTT
17	NA	TRBV3-1/TRBV3-2	TRBD1	TRBJ2-2	CASSQDLGQKYTGELFF	TGTGCCAGCAGCCAAGATTTGGGACAGAAGTACACCGGGGAGCTGTTTTTT
11	few	TRBV28	NA	TRBJ1-2	CASRGGPPNTF	TGTGCCAGCCGTGGGGGCCCTCCGAACACCTTC
15	NA	TRBV28	TRBD1	TRBJ2-3	CASSFTDRGLWTQYF	TGTGCCAGCAGCTTCACGGACAGGGGGCTATGGACGCAGTATTTT
17	NA	TRBV15	NA	TRBJ2-3	CATSRGTGNSYTDTQYF	TGTGCCACCAGCAGAGGTACGGGAAATTCCTACACAGATACGCAGTATTTT
15	NA	TRBV7-6	NA	TRBJ2-7	CASSLEPGRPYEQYF	TGTGCCAGCAGCTTGGAACCAGGTCGGCCCTACGAGCAGTACTTC
15	NA	TRBV2	TRBD2	TRBJ2-5	CASNSLGGIQETQYF	TGTGCCAGCAATAGTCTCGGGGGGATTCAAGAGACCCAGTACTTC
14	NA	TRBV6-6	TRBD1	TRBJ2-7	CASSKDRATYEQYF	TGTGCCAGCAGTAAGGACAGGGCCACCTACGAGCAGTACTTC
15	NA	TRBV4-2	TRBD1	TRBJ2-7	CASSQQGALSYEQYF	TGTGCCAGCAGCCAACAGGGGGCCTTATCCTACGAGCAGTACTTC
14	NA	TRBV4-3	NA	TRBJ2-1	CASSQDLLYNEQFF	TGCGCCAGCAGCCAAGATCTACTCTACAATGAGCAGTTCTTC
14	NA	TRBV6-5	NA	TRBJ1-5	CASSPQKGNQPQHF	TGTGCCAGCAGTCCCCAGAAAGGCAATCAGCCCCAGCATTTT
14	NA	TRBV7-2	NA	TRBJ2-5	CASSPRRTQATQYF	TGTGCCAGCAGCCCCCGACGAACACAGGCAACCCAGTACTTC
18	once	TRBV11-3	NA	TRBJ2-6	CASSLNRAINSGANVLTF	TGTGCCAGCAGCTTGAACAGGGCAATCAACTCTGGGGCCAACGTCCTGACTTTC
13	few	TRBV4-3	NA	TRBJ1-6	CASSPELDSPLHF	TGCGCCAGCAGCCCGGAGCTAGATTCACCCCTCCACTTT
13	once	TRBV20-1	NA	TRBJ1-2	CSASSGLSYGYTF	TGCAGTGCTAGTTCCGGACTTAGCTATGGCTACACCTTC
12	NA	TRBV28	NA	TRBJ1-1	CASSFGSWQAFF	TGTGCCAGCAGTTTCGGTAGCTGGCAAGCTTTCTTT